This passage covers 27 T cell receptor beta chains from one sample sequenced in a study of PD-L1 blockade in urothelial cancer. Some clones are missing from TCRdb's copy, which holds only in-frame ones; the method was immunoSEQ multiplex PCR. The table lists around 100,000 clones, over 75% of them singletons. This material consisted of PBMCs, taken around atezolizumab (anti-PD-L1) treatment. The receptors here all came from a man in his forties or fifties with urothelial cancer.

This rearrangement joins TRBV2 to TRBJ2-6; D ambiguous. Trimming left V 10 bases short and J 3 bases short, with 4 bases between. Germline-derived CDR1 and CDR2 are SNHLY and FYNNEI. The CDR3 runs to 11 residues. DNA of the CDR3: TGTGCCACTAATGGGGCCAACGTCCTGACTTTC. Translated: CATNGANVLTF. Using reference TRBV2 and TRBJ2-6 for the parts outside the CDR3, the full variable domain is EPEVTQTPSHQVTQMGQEVILRCVPISNHLYFYWYRQILGQKVEFLVSFYNNEISEKSEIFDDQFSVERPDGSNFTLKIRSTKLEDSAMYFCATNGANVLTFGAGSRLTVL.

The rearrangement links TRBV7-8 to TRBJ2-4, with unresolved D. Germline V gene data show CDR1 as SGHVS and CDR2 as FQNEAQ. Trimming removed 5 bases at V and 8 bases at J, with 10 bases between. This CDR3 is 12 amino acids long. In DNA form, the CDR3 reads TGTGCCAGCAGCCGAGACACTGACATTCAGTACTTC. Translated, it gives CASSRDTDIQYF.

The chain links TRBV2 to TRBJ2-5; 14 positions agree with TRBD2. Germline values: CDR1 SNHLY, CDR2 FYNNEI. The CDR3 is 15 residues long. V dropped 9 bases and J dropped 2; count of bases not matched to a gene: 5. CDR3 loop: CARAGTSGGQETQYF. CDR3 sequence (DNA): TGTGCCAGGGCCGGGACTAGCGGGGGACAAGAGACCCAGTACTTC. Full variable domain (rest looked up from reference TRBV2 and TRBJ2-5): EPEVTQTPSHQVTQMGQEVILRCVPISNHLYFYWYRQILGQKVEFLVSFYNNEISEKSEIFDDQFSVERPDGSNFTLKIRSTKLEDSAMYFCARAGTSGGQETQYFGPGTRLLVL.

This rearrangement joins TRBV4-2 to TRBJ2-2; D perhaps matches TRBD2 (5 bases). This CDR3 contains 14 residues. The ends were cut back, 6 bases at V and 4 bases at J, with 12 bases in the middle. The germline CDR1 and CDR2 sequences are LGHNA and YNFKEQ. The CDR3 DNA is TGTGCCAGCAGGGGTAGGGCGGGCACCGGGGAGCTGTTTTTT. Amino acid sequence: CASRGRAGTGELFF.

V usage is TRBV18 and J usage is TRBJ2-7; 7 bases map to TRBD1. Germline CDR1 and CDR2: KGHSH and LQKENI. The CDR3 covers 16 residues. The V segment lost 1 base and the J segment 1 base; nucleotides outside the gene matches: 7. This chain's CDR3 is CASSPQKTGLSYEQYF. In nucleotides, the CDR3 is TGTGCCAGCTCACCACAGAAGACAGGGTTATCCTACGAGCAGTACTTC.

This clone is a singleton in its sample. The chain combines TRBV19 with TRBJ2-1; 8 bases agree with TRBD2. V shed 5 bases and J 0 bases; nucleotides not matched to a gene: 6. This CDR3 contains 16 residues. Germline V CDR1 and CDR2: LNHDA, SQIVND (reference sequence). CDR3 region: CASSLLAAASYNEQFF. The DNA of the CDR3 is TGTGCCAGTAGTCTACTAGCGGCAGCCTCCTACAATGAGCAGTTCTTC.

In its sample, this clone was seen a few times. The junction and the germline gene differ at one end; a read error may be behind it. This chain uses TRBV9 with TRBJ2-3, with 7 nucleotides matching TRBD1. The CDR3 covers 19 residues. Looked up from germline, CDR1 is SGDLS and CDR2 is YYNGEE. In DNA form, the CDR3 reads TGTGCCAGCAGCCTCCCTCTCAGAGCCGGGACAGAGAGCACATATACGCAGTATTTT. Translating gives CASSLPLRAGTESTYTQYF. Drawing the rest from reference TRBV9 and TRBJ2-3, the complete variable domain is DSGVTQTPKHLITATGQRVTLRCSPRSGDLSVYWYQQSLDQGLQFLIQYYNGEERAKGNILERFSAQQFPDLHSELNLSSLELGDSALYFCASSLPLRAGTESTYTQYFGPGTRLTVL.

This chain links TRBV30 with TRBJ1-2, with 12 bases identical to TRBD1. Germline CDR1 and CDR2: GTSNPN and SVGIG (reference sequence). The CDR3 sequence is 15 residues long. Trimming at V came to 4 bases and at J to 4 bases, leaving 7 bases not matched to a gene. The CDR3 region has the DNA TGTGCCTGGAAACCGGGGACAGGGGGCTTCTATGGCTACACCTTC. Translation: CAWKPGTGGFYGYTF.

The chain recombines TRBV7-6 with TRBJ2-3, with TRBD2 matching 11 bases. This CDR3 spans 18 amino acids. CDR1 SGHVS and CDR2 FNYEAQ come from the germline V gene. V shed 1 base and J 6 bases; nucleotides not matched to a gene: 12. CDR3 DNA: TGTGCCAGCAGCTTAGACCCTCTGAGTAGCGGGAGGGGGGATACGCAGTATTTT. Translating it yields CASSLDPLSSGRGDTQYF. Variable domain in full (rest from reference TRBV7-6 and TRBJ2-3): GAGVSQSPRYKVTKRGQDVALRCDPISGHVSLYWYRQALGQGPEFLTYFNYEAQQDKSGLPNDRFSAERPEGSISTLTIQRTEQRDSAMYRCASSLDPLSSGRGDTQYFGPGTRLTVL.

V usage is TRBV6-5 and J usage is TRBJ2-3, with 10 bases lining up with TRBD2. This CDR3 spans 15 amino acids. Germline CDR1 is MNHEY and CDR2 is SVGAGI. J gave up 1 base and V 4 bases, and 2 bases lay outside the gene matches. DNA of the CDR3: TGTGCCAGCAGTTCTCTAGCGGGGGGCACAGATACGCAGTATTTT. Amino acids: CASSSLAGGTDTQYF.

V usage is TRBV7-3 and J usage is TRBJ2-3; a possible D gene is TRBD2 (6 bases). The CDR3 runs 15 residues. V was trimmed by 5 bases and J by 5 bases, leaving 17 bases between them. Germline V lookup: CDR1 SGHTA, CDR2 FQGTGA. CDR3 loop: CASSKSGPRGDTQYF. The CDR3 DNA is TGTGCCAGCAGCAAATCTGGACCGCGGGGAGATACGCAGTATTTT. The entire variable domain, with the rest obtained from reference TRBV7-3 and TRBJ2-3, is as follows: GAGVSQTPSNKVTEKGKYVELRCDPISGHTALYWYRQSLGQGPEFLIYFQGTGAADDSGLPNDRFFAVRPEGSVSTLKIQRTERGDSAVYLCASSKSGPRGDTQYFGPGTRLTVL.

The rearrangement uses TRBV19 and TRBJ2-7, with 8 bases aligning to TRBD2. The CDR3 spans 14 residues. The germline V gene has CDR1 LNHDA and CDR2 SQIVND (reference sequence). V shed 6 bases and J 3 bases; nucleotides not matched to a gene: 7. CDR3 in amino acids: CASRPSTSVYEQYF. The DNA of the CDR3 is TGTGCCAGTAGACCCTCGACTAGCGTCTACGAGCAGTACTTC. Based on the CDR3 plus reference TRBV19 and TRBJ2-7, the full variable domain is DGGITQSPKYLFRKEGQNVTLSCEQNLNHDAMYWYRQDPGQGLRLIYYSQIVNDFQKGDIAEGYSVSREKKESFPLTVTSAQKNPTAFYLCASRPSTSVYEQYFGPGTRLTVT.

This chain joins TRBV28 and TRBJ1-2, with D possibly matching TRBD1 (5 bases). This CDR3 has 13 residues. The V end lost 6 bases, the J end lost 7 bases, and 15 bases lay between the germline ends. Per the germline V gene, CDR1 is MDHEN and CDR2 is SYDVKM. The DNA for the CDR3 is TGTGCCAGCAGCCAGGGAGGGGTGGCTGGCTACACCTTC. It yields the protein CASSQGGVAGYTF.

The rearrangement uses TRBV14 and TRBJ1-1; 8 nucleotides match TRBD1. Germline assignment: CDR1 SGHDN and CDR2 FVKESK. The CDR3 sequence is 15 residues long. V trimming: 4 bases; J trimming: 1 base; junction bases outside the gene matches: 5. CDR3 sequence: CASSLYGTGNTEAFF. The CDR3 bases are TGTGCCAGCAGCCTATACGGGACAGGGAACACTGAAGCTTTCTTT.

The CDR3 is CAIRGTSGSQNEQFF. CDR3 nucleotides: TGTGCCATCAGGGGGACTAGCGGGAGCCAAAATGAGCAGTTCTTC. The V gene is TRBV10-3, the J gene TRBJ2-1; 14 bases match TRBD2. The germline gives CDR1 ENHRY, CDR2 SYGVKD. The CDR3 runs 15 residues. V trimming: 6 bases; J trimming: 7 bases; junction bases outside the gene matches: 5.

The chain recombines TRBV6-5 with TRBJ2-7; the match to TRBD2 covers 8 bases. Trimming cost V 4 bases and J 3 bases; bases outside gene matches: 11. CDR1 is MNHEY, CDR2 SVGAGI, per germline. The CDR3 is 16 amino acids. The CDR3 region is CASSSTDLAGFYEQYF. The CDR3 nucleotides are TGTGCCAGCAGTTCTACCGATCTAGCGGGTTTCTACGAGCAGTACTTC.

In regard to this clone: The same CDR3 is also encoded by other DNA sequences in this sample. This chain links TRBV5-1 with TRBJ2-7, with TRBD2 matching 12 bases. This CDR3 has 14 residues. Germline lookup yields CDR1 SGHRS and CDR2 YFSETQ. V lost 5 bases to trimming and J lost 0 bases; unmatched junction nucleotides: 0. As DNA, the CDR3 is TGCGCCAGCAGGACTAGCGGGAGCTCCTACGAGCAGTACTTC. Protein sequence: CASRTSGSSYEQYF. Drawing the rest from reference TRBV5-1 and TRBJ2-7, the complete variable domain is KAGVTQTPRYLIKTRGQQVTLSCSPISGHRSVSWYQQTPGQGLQFLFEYFSETQRNKGNFPGRFSGRQFSNSRSEMNVSTLELGDSALYLCASRTSGSSYEQYFGPGTRLTVT.

The chain links TRBV15 to TRBJ2-3, with D tentatively TRBD2 (5 bases). V lost 3 bases to trimming and J lost 2 bases, with 15 bases between them. Germline V gene data show CDR1 as LNHNV and CDR2 as YYDKDF (reference sequence). The CDR3 loop spans 16 amino acids. This CDR3 is CATSRGGLGPTDTQYF. The CDR3 nucleotides are TGTGCCACCAGCAGGGGCGGGCTGGGCCCCACAGATACGCAGTATTTT.

V usage is TRBV6-5 and J usage is TRBJ2-1, with 7 bases matching TRBD2. CDR1 and CDR2 (germline): MNHEY, SVGAGI. There are 12 residues in the CDR3. Germline trimming cut 6 bases from V and 9 bases from J; bases unmatched to any gene: 5. CDR3 sequence (DNA): TGTGCCAGCAGCCTTAGCGGGCGTGAGCAGTTCTTC. It translates to CASSLSGREQFF.

This clone appeared a single time. The rearrangement links TRBV10-1 to TRBJ2-3, with D possibly TRBD1 on 5 matching bases. This CDR3 has 13 amino acids. With 5 bases removed from V and 6 bases from J, the gap between germline ends came to 12 bases. Germline V gene data show CDR1 as WNHNN and CDR2 as SYGVQD (reference sequence). Here the CDR3 reads CASSSGYTDTQYF. The CDR3, as DNA: TGCGCCAGCAGTTCAGGGTATACGGATACGCAGTATTTT.

The CDR3 spells CASSQDIAGYEQYF. CDR3 DNA sequence: TGCGCCAGCAGCCAAGATATTGCAGGTTACGAGCAGTACTTC. This chain connects TRBV4-1 to TRBJ2-7, with D uncertain. This CDR3 is 14 amino acids long. Germline V gene sequence: CDR1 MGHRA, CDR2 YSYEKL. Trimming took off 0 bases at V and 4 bases at J, with 10 bases between the two ends.

This clone was detected only once. The gene calls are TRBV6-1 and TRBJ1-1; maybe TRBD1 (6 bases). In germline, CDR1 is MNHNS, CDR2 SASEGT. CDR3 length equals 13 residues. V was pared by 2 bases and J by 4 bases, with 8 bases between. The CDR3 reads CASSEMGATEAFF. For the CDR3, the DNA is TGTGCCAGCAGTGAAATGGGGGCCACTGAAGCTTTCTTT.

The rearrangement uses TRBV6-5 and TRBJ1-1; D gene unclear. CDR3 length: 14 residues. The V gene lost 2 bases and the J gene lost 1 base, with 8 bases spanning the gap. Germline V CDR1 and CDR2: MNHEY, SVGAGI. The CDR3 sequence: CASSYGLGNTEAFF. DNA of the CDR3: TGTGCCAGCAGTTACGGACTCGGGAACACTGAAGCTTTCTTT.

This chain connects TRBV10-2 to TRBJ1-5; 9 bases match TRBD1. With V trimmed by 8 bases and J by 6 bases, 5 bases remained unmatched. The CDR3 consists of 13 residues. Germline CDR1 reads WSHSY; CDR2 reads SAAADI. The CDR3 region is CASHDRGGQPQHF. In DNA form, the CDR3 reads TGCGCCAGCCATGACAGGGGGGGTCAGCCCCAGCATTTT.

The chain is built from TRBV2 and TRBJ1-3; D is undetermined. The CDR3 loop spans 13 amino acids. CDR1 SNHLY and CDR2 FYNNEI come from the germline V gene. V gave up 7 bases and J gave up 8 bases, with 15 bases separating them. The CDR3 reads CASNIGDGDTIYF. The CDR3 coding sequence is TGTGCCAGCAACATTGGCGACGGAGACACCATATATTTT.

This clone was counted a few times. This chain links TRBV7-9 with TRBJ1-2, with D possibly being TRBD1 (6 bases). Germline lookup yields CDR1 SEHNR and CDR2 FQNEAQ (reference sequence). This CDR3 contains 13 residues. V lost 1 base and J 7 bases, leaving 10 bases between the germline ends. CDR3 loop: CASSLGTDFGYTF. The CDR3 DNA sequence: TGTGCCAGCAGCTTAGGGACAGATTTTGGCTACACCTTC.

V gene TRBV14 combines with J gene TRBJ2-2; TRBD2 aligns across 7 bases. The V and J ends lost 1 base and 4 bases, in that order; junction bases with no gene match: 9. Germline V gives CDR1 SGHDN, CDR2 FVKESK. The CDR3 sequence is 17 residues long. CDR3 amino acids: CASSQGYSGVVTGELFF. The CDR3 DNA sequence: TGTGCCAGCAGCCAAGGTTACAGCGGGGTGGTCACCGGGGAGCTGTTTTTT.